These 29 T cell receptor beta chains were all obtained from the same sample, sequenced in a study of glioma-infiltrating T cells. Amplification of TCR alpha and beta CDR3 regions from RNA used iRepertoire nested multiplex PCR. TCRdb redid the calling of the multiplex PCR reads with MiXCR, one entry per CDR3 protein. The repertoire has fewer than 250,000 distinct CDR3 sequences, approximately 30% of them found once; the top ten carry around 20%. The sample taken for sequencing was glioma tissue, nonneoplastic brain tissue, or PBMCs (not recorded which). These receptors were collected from a human donor with low-grade glioma or glioblastoma, undergoing nonglioma brain surgery, or in good health (not recorded which).

This clonotype has at least ten counts. The chain carries TRBV6-2 or TRBV6-3 and TRBJ2-5, with D uncertain. CDR3 length: 14 amino acids. V was clipped by 2 bases and J by 4 bases, with 11 bases between them. Germline-derived CDR1 and CDR2 are MNHEY and SVGEGT. CDR3 bases: TGTGCCAGCAGTTACGTGGCCGGTCGAGAGACCCAGTACTTC. It codes for CASSYVAGRETQYF.

This clonotype showed up many times. The chain joins TRBV7-2 to TRBJ2-5, with D hard to call. The CDR3 sequence is 13 residues long. The germline V gene has CDR1 SGHTA and CDR2 FQGNSA. V gave up 2 bases and J gave up 0 bases, with 4 bases separating them. The DNA for the CDR3 is TGTGCCAGCAGCTTATTGAACCAAGAGACCCAGTACTTC. Encoded protein: CASSLLNQETQYF.

A note on this clonotype: A read error is possible here, since a much larger clone lies one base away. The J gene is TRBJ1-2, the V gene TRBV7-9; possible D gene TRBD1, 5 bases. The V gene's germline CDR1 is SEHNR and CDR2 FQNEAQ (reference sequence). There are 14 residues in the CDR3. The CDR3 bases are TGTGCCAGCAGCCAAAACGTACAGGTCTATGGCTGCACCTTC. As protein: CASSQNVQVYGCTF.

This sequence joins TRBV28 and TRBJ1-2; possibly TRBD1 for D (6 bases). Deletions cut 0 bases from V and 7 bases from J, with 15 bases between. The CDR3 consists of 15 residues. CDR1 is MDHEN and CDR2 is SYDVKM in the germline V gene. In DNA, the CDR3 is TGTGCCAGCAGTTTATGGAGACTGGGGGCCAGTGGCTACACCTTC. Translated: CASSLWRLGASGYTF.

This clonotype has at least ten counts. This rearrangement joins TRBV28 to TRBJ2-5; TRBD1 matches at 8 bases. CDR1 MDHEN and CDR2 SYDVKM come from the germline V gene. This CDR3 spans 13 amino acids. Trimming removed 9 bases from V and 3 bases from J; junction bases left unmatched: 6. In DNA form, the CDR3 reads TGTGCCAGTCAGACAGGGGTGGAAGAGACCCAGTACTTC. The encoded protein is CASQTGVEETQYF.

This clonotype came up many times. V and J are TRBV2 and TRBJ2-1; perhaps TRBD2 as D (6 bases). The CDR3 extends over 14 amino acids. V lost 7 bases and J 9 bases, leaving 19 bases between the germline ends. Germline V lookup: CDR1 SNHLY, CDR2 FYNNEI. CDR3 in DNA: TGTGCCAGCACGGGGCTAGGAGGGTTCGGTGAGCAGTTCTTC. Residues: CASTGLGGFGEQFF.

Notes on this clonotype: With a much larger clone just one base away, this may be a read error. CDR3 coding DNA: TGTGCCAGCAGCCAAGATACCCCGGACGCAAACAATGAGCAGCTCTTC. Translating gives CASSQDTPDANNEQLF. The rearrangement joins TRBV4-2 to TRBJ2-1; D unresolved. Germline CDR1 reads LGHNA; CDR2 reads YNFKEQ. The CDR3 sequence is 16 residues long.

As regards this clonotype: This may stem from a read error, because a much larger clone lies one nucleotide away. The rearrangement links TRBV19 to TRBJ1-1; the match to TRBD1 covers 8 bases. Germline V CDR1 and CDR2: LNHDA, SQIVND (reference sequence). With 8 bases clipped from V and 1 base from J, the junction kept 6 bases outside the gene matches. This CDR3 has 14 amino acids. The CDR3 protein is CASGSDRANTEAFF. The CDR3 DNA is TGTGCCAGTGGCTCGGACAGGGCGAACACTGAAGCTTTCTTT.

This clonotype was counted only a few times. The V call is TRBV5-1, the J call TRBJ1-2, with 9 nucleotides matching TRBD1. With 0 bases clipped from V and 6 bases from J, the junction kept 6 bases outside the gene matches. The CDR3 has 15 amino acids. Germline-derived CDR1 and CDR2 are SGHRS and YFSETQ. The CDR3 spells CASSLGDRVSDGYTF. The DNA for the CDR3 is TGCGCCAGCAGCTTGGGGGACAGGGTCTCGGATGGCTACACCTTC. Together with reference TRBV5-1 and TRBJ1-2, the CDR3 gives the full variable domain: KAGVTQTPRYLIKTRGQQVTLSCSPISGHRSVSWYQQTPGQGLQFLFEYFSETQRNKGNFPGRFSGRQFSNSRSEMNVSTLELGDSALYLCASSLGDRVSDGYTFGSGTRLTVV.

This clonotype was counted ten times or more. J is TRBJ1-5 and V is TRBV27; D unclear. The CDR3 loop spans 15 amino acids. Germline assignment: CDR1 MNHEY and CDR2 SMNVEV (reference sequence). Trimming stripped 4 bases from V and 0 bases from J, with 10 bases between. The CDR3 here is CASSSTPLSNQPQHF. CDR3 DNA: TGTGCCAGCAGTTCGACACCCCTTAGCAATCAGCCCCAGCATTTT.

This clonotype was seen ten or more times. One end of the junction varies from germline; a read error may be responsible. The V and J genes are TRBV6-5 and TRBJ2-7; D is possibly TRBD1 (5 bases). CDR3 length: 16 residues. CDR1 is MNHEY, CDR2 SVGAGI, per germline. This CDR3 reads CASSYSGYTPGYEQYF. The CDR3 DNA is TGTGCCAGCAGTTACTCAGGGTACACTCCAGGGTACGAGCAATACTTC.

A note on this clonotype: A much larger clone sits a single nucleotide away, making a read error possible. The genes are TRBV4-1 and TRBJ1-2; D perhaps matches TRBD1 (6 bases). CDR3 length equals 14 residues. The germline gives CDR1 MGHRA, CDR2 YSYEKL. CDR3 amino acids: CDSRGEGLRYGYTF. CDR3 coding DNA: TGCGACAGCAGGGGAGAGGGGCTCCGCTATGGCTACACCTTC.

This clonotype was found many times. The chain employs TRBV6-2 or TRBV6-3 and TRBJ1-1, with D hard to call. V gave up 0 bases and J gave up 2 bases, with 4 bases separating them. Germline values: CDR1 MNHEY, CDR2 SVGEGT. The CDR3 loop spans 13 amino acids. CDR3 DNA: TGTGCCAGCAGTTACTCTTTCAACACTGAAGCTTTCTTT. Translating it yields CASSYSFNTEAFF.

Details on this clonotype: A much larger clone lies a single base off, so this may be a read error. The chain couples TRBV20-1 to TRBJ2-7; TRBD2 agrees at 11 bases. The length of the CDR3 is 15 residues. Germline CDR1 is DFQATT and CDR2 is SNEGSKA (reference sequence). Trimming at V came to 5 bases and at J to 1 base, leaving 7 bases not matched to a gene. The CDR3 loop is CSADGASGRSYEQYF. Written as DNA, the CDR3 is TGCAGTGCTGACGGCGCTAGCGGGAGGTCCTACGAGCAGTACTTC.

As regards this clonotype: One end of the junction varies from germline; a read error may be responsible. V usage is TRBV27 and J usage is TRBJ1-6; the D is unclear. CDR1 is MNHEY and CDR2 is SMNVEV in the germline V gene (reference sequence). The CDR3 is 14 residues long. CDR3 loop: CASSLRLEHSPINF. CDR3 in DNA: TGTGCCAGCAGTTTACGGCTAGAGCATTCACCCATCAACTTT.

Worth noting for this clonotype: Germline is not matched at one junction end, which may reflect a read error. J is TRBJ2-7 and V is TRBV10-2; a weak D match, TRBD2 (6 bases). Germline V gives CDR1 WSHSY, CDR2 SAAADI. This CDR3 spans 17 amino acids. The CDR3 loop reads CASSYSFPGGDYNEQYF. DNA for the CDR3: TGTGCCAGCAGTTACTCTTTTCCCGGGGGAGACTACAACGAGCAGTACTTC.

This clonotype was recorded at least ten times. The chain is built from TRBV4-2 and TRBJ1-4; 9 positions match TRBD1. From germline, CDR1 is LGHNA and CDR2 YNFKEQ. The CDR3 runs to 14 residues. The ends lost 2 bases at V and 9 bases at J; junction bases unmatched: 4. The CDR3 sequence is CASSQNGQGKKLFF. The DNA for the CDR3 is TGTGCCAGCAGCCAAAACGGACAGGGGAAAAAACTGTTTTTT.

A note on this clonotype: A read error is possible here, since a much larger clone lies one base away. The chain is built from TRBV5-4 and TRBJ2-7; 13 bases agree with TRBD2. The CDR3 totals 17 residues. Germline V CDR1 and CDR2: SGHNT, YYREEE (reference sequence). CDR3 coding DNA: TGTGCCAGCAGTTCCGGGACTAGCGGGATTAGCTCCTACGGGCAGTACTTC. Its protein product is CASSSGTSGISSYGQYF.

Points on this clonotype: Possible read error: a much larger clone is one base away. The CDR3 sequence: CASIPLLANTDTQYF. The CDR3 DNA follows: TGTGCCAGCATCCCTTTACTAGCGAACACAGATACGCAGTATTTT. The chain uses TRBV3-1 and TRBJ2-3; 7 nucleotides match TRBD2. The germline CDR1 and CDR2 sequences are LGHDT and YNNKEL (reference sequence). J lost 2 bases, V lost 7 bases, and 9 bases had no gene match. This CDR3 has 15 amino acids.

The chain couples TRBV12-3 or TRBV12-4 to TRBJ2-3; possibly TRBD1 for D (7 bases). V was clipped by 3 bases and J by 5 bases, with 12 bases between them. The CDR3 consists of 14 residues. The CDR3 DNA follows: TGTGCCAGCAGTTTCTCAGGGGGAGGAGATACGCAGTATTTT. Translated, it gives CASSFSGGGDTQYF.

Notes on this clonotype: The junction differs from germline at one of its ends, possibly a read error. CDR3 protein: CASSPSGAYSEQFF. Written as DNA, the CDR3 is TGTGCCAGCAGCCCGAGCGGGGCTTACAGTGAGCAGTTCTTC. V usage is TRBV7-3 and J usage is TRBJ2-1, with 7 positions matching TRBD2. The CDR3 extends over 14 amino acids. Per germline, CDR1 SGHTA and CDR2 FQGTGA.

This clonotype has a handful of counts. The V call is TRBV7-2, the J call TRBJ2-7; tentatively, D is TRBD2 (6 bases). The CDR3 contains 15 residues. Germline-derived CDR1 and CDR2 are SGHTA and FQGNSA. With 0 bases removed from V and 7 bases from J, the gap between germline ends came to 16 bases. In nucleotides, the CDR3 is TGTGCCAGCAGCTTAGCGGGCTGGACGGCGGGGGAGCAGTACTTC. Translating gives CASSLAGWTAGEQYF.

This clonotype was seen many times. The chain links TRBV20-1 to TRBJ1-4; the D is unclear. The CDR3 is 13 residues long. Looked up from germline, CDR1 is DFQATT and CDR2 is SNEGSKA (reference sequence). Trimming pared 0 bases from V and 7 bases from J, leaving 9 bases between. CDR3 DNA sequence: TGCAGTGCTAGAGACGGGAGAGGTGAAAAACTGTTTTTT. Translating gives CSARDGRGEKLFF.

A word on this clonotype: A single base separates this from a much larger clone, so it may be a read error. This chain links TRBV19 with TRBJ1-1, with no clear D. Trimming pared 5 bases from V and 2 bases from J, leaving 9 bases between. The CDR3 sequence is 13 residues long. Germline V gene lookup returns CDR1 LNHDA and CDR2 SQIVND (reference sequence). This chain's CDR3 is CASSVKDNTEAFF. The CDR3 nucleotides read TGTGCCAGTAGTGTTAAGGACAACACTGAAGCTTTCTTT.

About this clonotype itself: A single base separates this from a much larger clone, so it may be a read error. The chain is built from TRBV28 and TRBJ1-5; the match to TRBD1 covers 7 bases. CDR1 is MDHEN and CDR2 is SYDVKM in the germline V gene. J gave up 4 bases and V 4 bases, and 7 bases lay outside the gene matches. The length of the CDR3 is 15 residues. The DNA of the CDR3 is TGTGCCAGCAGTTCGACAGGGTCTCCTAATCAGCCCCAGCATTTT. This encodes CASSSTGSPNQPQHF.

Turning to this clonotype: A read error is possible here, since a much larger clone lies one base away. The chain employs TRBV7-6 and TRBJ2-1; tentative D call: TRBD2 (6 bases). Germline V gives CDR1 SGHVS, CDR2 FNYEAQ. The CDR3 has 14 amino acids. The CDR3 region is CASNPSGSYNEQFF. As DNA, the CDR3 is TGTGCTAGCAACCCCAGCGGGTCCTACAATGAGCAGTTCTTC.

The DNA of the CDR3 is TGCGCCACCGCTACAGGGAGAACCTACAATGAGCAGTTCTTC. Translation gives CATATGRTYNEQFF. The rearrangement uses TRBV5-1 and TRBJ2-1, with D perhaps matching TRBD1 (6 bases). This CDR3 has 14 amino acids. Trimming left V 9 bases short and J 2 bases short, with 15 bases between. The germline V gene has CDR1 SGHRS and CDR2 YFSETQ.

This clonotype was picked up many times. The rearrangement links TRBV7-3 to TRBJ2-5, with 7 bases aligning to TRBD2. The V gene end was trimmed by 4 bases and the J gene end by 4 bases; junction bases not matched to a gene: 3. CDR1 and CDR2 (germline): SGHTA, FQGTGA. The CDR3 contains 13 residues. The CDR3, as DNA: TGTGCCAGCAGCTCGACTAGCCGAGAGACCCAGTACTTC. Its protein is CASSSTSRETQYF.

This clonotype was counted many times. The rearrangement uses TRBV18 and TRBJ1-1, with TRBD1 as a possible D gene (5 bases). V was cut by 4 bases and J by 0 bases, with 12 bases left in between. Germline CDR1 is KGHSH and CDR2 is LQKENI. The CDR3 spans 15 residues. CDR3 sequence reads: CASSLTQDMNTEAFF. The CDR3 nucleotides are TGTGCCAGCTCACTCACTCAGGACATGAACACTGAAGCTTTCTTT.